This TCR beta chain originates from a study of T cell responses to AZD1222 COVID-19 vaccine. In its sample, this clone was seen once. Only in-frame clones appear in the TCRdb table, and some are missing; sequencing was by immunoSEQ multiplex PCR. Here the sample spans roughly 150,000 clones, roughly 92% being singletons. This TCR derives from an adult who received the AZD1222 COVID-19 vaccine. This material consisted of peripheral blood, taken 28 days after the second AZD1222 dose.

The CDR3 region is CASSSHTMTSGRDNEQFF. Written as DNA, the CDR3 is TGCGCCAGCAGCTCCCACACGATGACTAGCGGGAGGGATAATGAGCAGTTCTTC. The V call is TRBV4-1, the J call TRBJ2-1; 14 bases align to TRBD2. V dropped 5 bases and J dropped 7; count of bases not matched to a gene: 13. Per germline, CDR1 MGHRA and CDR2 YSYEKL. This CDR3 spans 18 amino acids.